Described below is a single T cell receptor beta chain sequence and its context. Researchers made TCR beta libraries by using iRepertoire HTBI primers and running Arm-PCR on CDR3 regions. TCRdb ran MiXCR on the multiplex PCR reads and lists one entry per CDR3 protein. The sample carries hundreds of thousands of distinct CDR3 sequences, roughly 17% recorded once. The CDR3 spans 14 residues. V trimming: 6 bases; J trimming: 4 bases; junction bases outside the gene matches: 5. CDR1 is MNHNS and CDR2 is SASEGT in the germline V gene. This entry is derived from a study of regulatory T cells in long-lasting Graves disease. Time point reported: newly diagnosed GD, antithyroid drugs for less than 3 months. There was RNA extracted from PBMCs, and the TCR library was made from it. The same specimen was also included in a second study, on T cells in Graves' hyperthyroidism and ophthalmopathy. That study adds: Peripheral blood also featured most of the thyroid clonotypes expanded above 0.001.

This clonotype originated in a woman in her thirties with Graves disease. The gene calls are TRBV6-1 and TRBJ1-2; TRBD1 agrees at 10 bases. This specimen consisted of peripheral blood mononuclear cells (PBMCs), obtained at new diagnosis, from a patient treated with antithyroid drugs. Written as DNA, the CDR3 is TGTGCCAGCAGCCCTAGGACAGGGGGCTATGGCTACACCTTC. This encodes CASSPRTGGYGYTF.